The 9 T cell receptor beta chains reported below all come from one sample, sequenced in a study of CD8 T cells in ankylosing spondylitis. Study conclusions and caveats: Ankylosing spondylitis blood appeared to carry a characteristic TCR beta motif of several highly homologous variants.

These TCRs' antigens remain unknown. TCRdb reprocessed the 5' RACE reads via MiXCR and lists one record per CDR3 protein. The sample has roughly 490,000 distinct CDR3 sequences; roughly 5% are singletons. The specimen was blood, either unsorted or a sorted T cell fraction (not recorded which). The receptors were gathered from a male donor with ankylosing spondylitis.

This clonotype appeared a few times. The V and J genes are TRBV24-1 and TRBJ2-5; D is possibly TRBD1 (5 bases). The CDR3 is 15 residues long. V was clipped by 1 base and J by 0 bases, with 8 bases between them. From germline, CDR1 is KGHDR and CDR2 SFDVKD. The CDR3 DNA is TGTGCCACCAGTGATTTAACAGGCGACCAAGAGACCCAGTACTTC. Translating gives CATSDLTGDQETQYF.

The CDR3 region has the DNA TGTGCCGGATTTCTCGGGACAAACTATGGCTACACCTTC. Amino acids: CAGFLGTNYGYTF. The chain joins TRBV27 to TRBJ1-2, with TRBD1 as a possible D gene (6 bases). V was clipped by 11 bases and J by 2 bases, with 15 bases between them. Germline V gene sequence: CDR1 MNHEY, CDR2 SMNVEV (reference sequence). This CDR3 spans 13 amino acids.

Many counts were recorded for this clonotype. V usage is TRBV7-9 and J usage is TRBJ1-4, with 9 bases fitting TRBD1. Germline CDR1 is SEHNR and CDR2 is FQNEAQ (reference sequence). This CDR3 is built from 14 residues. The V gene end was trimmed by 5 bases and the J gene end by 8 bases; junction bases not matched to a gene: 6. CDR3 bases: TGTGCCAGCAGCCACCGGGACAGGGAGGAAAAACTGTTTTTT. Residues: CASSHRDREEKLFF. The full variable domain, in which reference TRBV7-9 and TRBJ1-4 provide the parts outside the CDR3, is DTGVSQNPRHKITKRGQNVTFRCDPISEHNRLYWYRQTLGQGPEFLTYFQNEAQLEKSRLLSDRFSAERPKGSFSTLEIQRTEQGDSAMYLCASSHRDREEKLFFGSGTQLSVL.

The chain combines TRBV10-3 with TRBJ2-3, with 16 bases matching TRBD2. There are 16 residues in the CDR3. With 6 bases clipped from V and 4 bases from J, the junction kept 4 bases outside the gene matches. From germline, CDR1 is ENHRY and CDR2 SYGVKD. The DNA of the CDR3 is TGTGCCATCAGGGAGGGACTAGCGGGAGGGGCAGATACGCAGTATTTT. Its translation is CAIREGLAGGADTQYF.

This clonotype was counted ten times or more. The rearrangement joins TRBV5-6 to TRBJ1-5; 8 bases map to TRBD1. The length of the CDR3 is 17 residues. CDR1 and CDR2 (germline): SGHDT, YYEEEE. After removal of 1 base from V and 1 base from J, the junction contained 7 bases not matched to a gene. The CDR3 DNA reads TGTGCCAGCAGCTTGCGACAGGGGCTTTTAAGCAATCAGCCCCAGCATTTT. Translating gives CASSLRQGLLSNQPQHF.

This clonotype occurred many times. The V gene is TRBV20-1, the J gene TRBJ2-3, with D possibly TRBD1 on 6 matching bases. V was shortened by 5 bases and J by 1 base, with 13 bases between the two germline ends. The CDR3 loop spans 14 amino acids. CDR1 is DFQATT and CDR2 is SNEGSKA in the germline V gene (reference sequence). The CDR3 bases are TGCAGTGCTCAAGATACAGGGCGCACAGATACGCAGTATTTT. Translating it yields CSAQDTGRTDTQYF.

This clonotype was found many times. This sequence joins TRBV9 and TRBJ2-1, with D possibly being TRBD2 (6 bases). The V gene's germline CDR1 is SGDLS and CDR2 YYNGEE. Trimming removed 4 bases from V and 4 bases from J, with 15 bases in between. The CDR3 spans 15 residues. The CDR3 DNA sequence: TGTGCCAGCAGCCCCTCGGCGGGGATTTACAATGAGCAGTTCTTC. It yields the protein CASSPSAGIYNEQFF.

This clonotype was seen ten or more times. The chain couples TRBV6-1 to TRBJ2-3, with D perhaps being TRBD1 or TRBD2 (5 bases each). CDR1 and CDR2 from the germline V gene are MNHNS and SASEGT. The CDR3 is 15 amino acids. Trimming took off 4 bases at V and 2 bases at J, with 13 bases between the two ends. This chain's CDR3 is CASSGAWGNTDTQYF. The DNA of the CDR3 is TGTGCCAGCAGTGGGGCTTGGGGGAACACAGATACGCAGTATTTT.

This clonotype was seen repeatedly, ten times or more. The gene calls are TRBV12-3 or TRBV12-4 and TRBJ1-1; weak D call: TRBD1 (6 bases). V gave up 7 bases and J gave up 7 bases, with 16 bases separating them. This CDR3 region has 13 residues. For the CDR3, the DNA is TGTGCCAGCACCCCCGGCGAAGGGGGTGAAGCTTTCTTT. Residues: CASTPGEGGEAFF.